The present entry profiles one T cell receptor (beta chain) with its context. The specificity of this receptor is unknown. No clone much larger than this one lies a single base away; base qualities are absent. The immunoSEQ Assay, a bias-controlled multiplex PCR, was used to amplify TCRbeta CDR3 regions from genomic DNA. The study's processing was this. The number of nucleated cells in each sample was estimated by amplification of reference gene primers within the assay. To quantify the absolute abundance of each unique TCRbeta CDR3 rearrangement, sequence reads were collapsed and filtered. For each sample, productive Simpson clonality was calculated as the square root of Simpson's diversity index over productive rearrangements. TCRdb holds this immuneACCESS table with in-frame rearrangements only. Some clones are missing; in checked studies, unresolved V genes explain under half, and the rest has no known cause. The D gene and trimming were derived from the DNA, and the V and J assignments and clone size from that table. Present in this sample are 300,000 to 400,000 clones, roughly 89% of which were seen just once. In total, the top ten clones hold under 3.5% of the sample.

The data belong to a study of blood T cell repertoires in COVID-19 (dated by TCRdb to the early 2020s). Regarding the study in general: Samples from collaborators originated in the United States, Italy and Spain and spanned both the acute and convalescent phases of COVID-19. The prospective study material was composed of cDNA or gDNA derived from T cells, B-cell-depleted T cells, or PBMCs. Subjects who had been exposed to COVID-19, were actively infected with it, or had recovered from it provided the deeply sampled blood TCRbeta repertoires that made up the dataset. The repertoires were made available in a free public database intended to serve as a resource for research on the immune response to SARS-CoV-2. Samples were obtained from the ongoing ImmuneRACE study (first 160 participants) and from about 1,300 subjects provided by 6 global collaborators. A de-identified subject ID, COVID-19 status, age in years and sex were almost always included in the sample metadata. HLA class I and class II types, where available, came from metadata supplied by the sample provider rather than from assay-based typing.

On the study overall, not on this receptor specifically: The quantity of clinical and demographic metadata differed by source and by participant and was supplied without curation.

Samples from volunteer blood donors who had recovered from COVID-19 were contributed by a second Seattle source. The collaborating institutions used their own protocols to collect whole blood in K2EDTA tubes. Collaborator samples were shipped for TCRbeta analysis as frozen whole blood, isolated PBMCs, or DNA extracted from either sample type. From the germline V gene, CDR1 is MNHEY and CDR2 is SVGAGI. The CDR3 goes from the cysteine to the phenylalanine over 13 residues. The sequence is cut down to CDR3 DNA, 39 bases in frame from base 1. A distance of 11 bases separates the germline ends of V and J, which lose 7 bases and 2 bases respectively.

Sequenced sample: peripheral blood. This clonotype was sampled from a woman aged 18-35 years who had recovered from COVID-19. Here the chain combines TRBV6-5 and TRBJ1-1, and possibly TRBD1, on 6 matching bases. The encoded CDR3 is CASIQGFNTEAFF. The bases read TGTGCCAGCATCCAGGGGTTTAACACTGAAGCTTTCTTT.